These 6 T cell receptor beta chains originate from one sample sequenced in a study of blood T cell repertoires in COVID-19. Assay: immunoSEQ multiplex PCR; the TCRdb copy retains only in-frame clones and omits some. The sample has 95,000 to 150,000 clones, approximately 85% seen once; the top ten hold approximately 6.6%. Source material: peripheral blood. All receptors come from a man aged 80 or over with active or convalescent COVID-19.

In its sample, this clone was seen a few times. This chain uses TRBV7-8 with TRBJ2-5; 10 nucleotides align to TRBD2. J gave up 1 base and V 4 bases, and 3 bases lay outside the gene matches. The CDR3 runs to 15 residues. Germline V lookup: CDR1 SGHVS, CDR2 FQNEAQ. The chain's CDR3 is CASSWVAGGQETQYF. DNA of the CDR3: TGTGCCAGCAGCTGGGTAGCGGGGGGCCAAGAGACCCAGTACTTC. Complete variable domain (other parts from reference TRBV7-8 and TRBJ2-5): GAGVSQSPRYKVAKRGQDVALRCDPISGHVSLFWYQQALGQGPEFLTYFQNEAQLDKSGLPSDRFFAERPEGSVSTLKIQRTQQEDSAVYLCASSWVAGGQETQYFGPGTRLLVL.

The chain uses TRBV3-1 (or the pseudogene TRBV3-2) and TRBJ2-5; 7 bases match TRBD2. Losses at the gene ends were 7 bases for V and 1 base for J; bases not matched to a gene: 9. The CDR3 runs 15 residues. Germline values: CDR1 LGHDT, CDR2 YNNKEL (reference sequence). DNA for the CDR3: TGTGCCAGCAATAGTCGGGGACTACCCCAAGAGACCCAGTACTTC. The encoded protein is CASNSRGLPQETQYF.

The V gene is TRBV5-4, the J gene TRBJ2-5, with a tentative D call TRBD2 (5 bases). Looked up from germline, CDR1 is SGHNT and CDR2 is YYREEE (reference sequence). V lost 4 bases and J 1 base, leaving 11 bases between the germline ends. There are 14 residues in the CDR3. The CDR3 DNA sequence: TGTGCCAGCAGCGACCAAAGCGGCCAAGAGACCCAGTACTTC. Its translation is CASSDQSGQETQYF.

As DNA, the CDR3 is TGTGCCTGGAGTAGGGGATACATTGCAACTAATGAAAAACTGTTTTTT. It yields the protein CAWSRGYIATNEKLFF. J is TRBJ1-4 and V is TRBV30; perhaps TRBD1 as D (5 bases). CDR1 GTSNPN and CDR2 SVGIG come from the germline V gene (reference sequence). V was clipped by 2 bases and J by 0 bases, with 13 bases between them. This CDR3 comprises 16 residues.

This clone was seen a single time. The J gene is TRBJ2-1, the V gene TRBV14, with TRBD1 as a possible D gene (6 bases). The germline gives CDR1 SGHDN, CDR2 FVKESK. The CDR3 has 15 amino acids. V shed 6 bases and J shed 4 bases, with 16 bases lying between them. The CDR3 DNA is TGTGCCAGCAGTCTAGACGTGGGGGCTTACAATGAGCAGTTCTTC. It is translated as CASSLDVGAYNEQFF.

The rearrangement uses TRBV19 and TRBJ2-5; 8 nucleotides match TRBD1. Trimming cost V 3 bases and J 2 bases; bases outside gene matches: 5. Germline values: CDR1 LNHDA, CDR2 SQIVND (reference sequence). CDR3 length: 15 residues. The CDR3 here is CASSITGGRQETQYF. CDR3 DNA: TGTGCCAGTAGTATTACAGGGGGTCGTCAAGAGACCCAGTACTTC.